This is a list of T cell receptor beta chains from one sample in a study of vaccination effects on CD4 cells after COVID-19. The antigens for these receptors are not known. Some clones are missing from TCRdb's copy, which holds only in-frame ones; the method was immunoSEQ multiplex PCR. The repertoire holds 50,000 or so clones, with roughly 80% as singletons. Sequencing was performed on CD4+ T cells from PBMCs cultured with HCoV-229E spike peptides, taken before COVID-19 vaccination. The receptors originated from a human donor who received a COVID-19 vaccine. Both conserved end residues are part of each CDR3. The order of the fields is D gene, clone size, J gene, V gene, CDR3 protein, CDR3 DNA. A D gene is named only where the DNA matches it firmly. Expanded clones get a size class; other rows say once, few or many, or leave the size out.

D gene: NA
clone size: NA
J gene: TRBJ2-2
V gene: TRBV5-3
CDR3 protein: CASPGELKSANTGELFF
CDR3 DNA: TGTGCCAGCCCAGGGGAGCTTAAGTCGGCAAACACCGGGGAGCTGTTTTTT

D gene: NA
clone size: few
J gene: TRBJ1-6
V gene: TRBV7-9
CDR3 protein: CASSLGPDNSPLHF
CDR3 DNA: TGTGCCAGCAGCTTGGGGCCGGATAATTCACCCCTCCACTTT

D gene: NA
clone size: NA
J gene: TRBJ1-1
V gene: TRBV7-3
CDR3 protein: CASSLQANTEAFF
CDR3 DNA: TGTGCCAGCAGCTTACAAGCAAACACTGAAGCTTTCTTT

D gene: NA
clone size: NA
J gene: TRBJ1-4
V gene: TRBV5-1
CDR3 protein: CASSLEQGSNEKLFF
CDR3 DNA: TGCGCCAGCAGCTTGGAGCAGGGCTCTAATGAAAAACTGTTTTTT

D gene: NA
clone size: NA
J gene: TRBJ1-1
V gene: TRBV5-6
CDR3 protein: CASSLLVFETEAFF
CDR3 DNA: TGTGCCAGCAGCTTGTTGGTCTTTGAGACTGAAGCTTTCTTT

D gene: TRBD2
clone size: NA
J gene: TRBJ2-3
V gene: TRBV5-5
CDR3 protein: CASSLLAGGPLTQYF
CDR3 DNA: TGTGCCAGCAGCTTGTTAGCGGGGGGGCCCCTTACGCAGTATTTT

D gene: TRBD2
clone size: NA
J gene: TRBJ2-3
V gene: TRBV2
CDR3 protein: CASISGGATDTQYF
CDR3 DNA: TGTGCCAGCATAAGCGGGGGGGCCACAGATACGCAGTATTTT

D gene: NA
clone size: NA
J gene: TRBJ1-5
V gene: TRBV19
CDR3 protein: CASSIIWGSNQPQHF
CDR3 DNA: TGTGCCAGTAGTATCATATGGGGGAGCAATCAGCCCCAGCATTTT

D gene: NA
clone size: NA
J gene: TRBJ1-1
V gene: TRBV10-3
CDR3 protein: CAISESGTIGEAFF
CDR3 DNA: TGTGCCATCAGTGAGTCGGGGACAATCGGTGAAGCTTTCTTT

D gene: TRBD1
clone size: NA
J gene: TRBJ1-2
V gene: TRBV5-1
CDR3 protein: CASSPGTGRGYGYTF
CDR3 DNA: TGCGCCAGCAGCCCTGGGACAGGCAGGGGCTATGGCTACACCTTC

D gene: TRBD2
clone size: NA
J gene: TRBJ2-3
V gene: TRBV4-2
CDR3 protein: CASSLLAGISTDTQYF
CDR3 DNA: TGTGCCAGCAGCCTCCTAGCGGGGATAAGCACAGATACGCAGTATTTT

D gene: TRBD2
clone size: NA
J gene: TRBJ2-3
V gene: TRBV18
CDR3 protein: CASSPLASGVEGTQYF
CDR3 DNA: TGTGCCAGCTCACCACTGGCTAGCGGGGTGGAAGGTACGCAGTATTTT

D gene: NA
clone size: NA
J gene: TRBJ2-1
V gene: TRBV24-1
CDR3 protein: CATSDSVVSSYNEQFF
CDR3 DNA: TGTGCCACCAGTGATTCGGTCGTTAGCTCCTACAATGAGCAGTTCTTC

D gene: TRBD1
clone size: NA
J gene: TRBJ1-2
V gene: TRBV5-5
CDR3 protein: CASSWAGQGNYGYTF
CDR3 DNA: TGTGCCAGCAGCTGGGCGGGACAGGGAAACTATGGCTACACCTTC

D gene: NA
clone size: once
J gene: TRBJ1-2
V gene: TRBV7-8
CDR3 protein: CASSDERYRLSGDGYTF
CDR3 DNA: TGTGCCAGCAGCGACGAGCGTTATCGGCTCTCCGGGGATGGCTACACCTTC

D gene: NA
clone size: NA
J gene: TRBJ1-3
V gene: TRBV5-1
CDR3 protein: CASSWDGNSGNTIYF
CDR3 DNA: TGCGCCAGCAGCTGGGACGGAAACTCTGGAAACACCATATATTTT

D gene: NA
clone size: NA
J gene: TRBJ2-1
V gene: TRBV5-1
CDR3 protein: CASKAGPNNEQFF
CDR3 DNA: TGCGCCAGCAAGGCAGGGCCCAACAATGAGCAGTTCTTC

D gene: TRBD2
clone size: NA
J gene: TRBJ2-1
V gene: TRBV5-1
CDR3 protein: CASSWSGGYNEQFF
CDR3 DNA: TGCGCCAGCAGCTGGAGCGGGGGTTACAATGAGCAGTTCTTC

D gene: TRBD1
clone size: NA
J gene: TRBJ2-1
V gene: TRBV24-1
CDR3 protein: CASDRGGGEQFF
CDR3 DNA: TGTGCCTCCGACAGGGGGGGCGGCGAGCAGTTCTTC

D gene: NA
clone size: large
J gene: TRBJ2-2
V gene: TRBV3-1/TRBV3-2
CDR3 protein: CASSQQGSNTGELFF
CDR3 DNA: TGTGCCAGCAGCCAGCAGGGCTCCAACACCGGGGAGCTGTTTTTT

D gene: TRBD1
clone size: NA
J gene: TRBJ1-5
V gene: TRBV5-5
CDR3 protein: CASSLRTGGDQPQHF
CDR3 DNA: TGTGCCAGCAGCTTGCGGACAGGGGGCGATCAGCCCCAGCATTTT

D gene: NA
clone size: NA
J gene: TRBJ1-1
V gene: TRBV29-1
CDR3 protein: CSVDRGASTEAFF
CDR3 DNA: TGCAGCGTTGATCGGGGGGCGAGCACTGAAGCTTTCTTT

D gene: TRBD1
clone size: NA
J gene: TRBJ2-2
V gene: TRBV12-5
CDR3 protein: CASGLGQGSSTGELFF
CDR3 DNA: TGTGCTAGTGGCCTCGGACAGGGTTCAAGCACCGGGGAGCTGTTTTTT

D gene: TRBD2
clone size: NA
J gene: TRBJ2-5
V gene: TRBV5-1
CDR3 protein: CASSLLADQETQYF
CDR3 DNA: TGCGCCAGCAGCTTACTAGCGGACCAAGAGACCCAGTACTTC

D gene: NA
clone size: NA
J gene: TRBJ2-3
V gene: TRBV5-1
CDR3 protein: CASSVPVGTDTQYF
CDR3 DNA: TGCGCCAGCAGCGTACCGGTGGGGACGGATACGCAGTATTTT

D gene: NA
clone size: few
J gene: TRBJ1-6
V gene: TRBV18
CDR3 protein: CASSPVQQGSPLHF
CDR3 DNA: TGTGCCAGCTCACCAGTTCAGCAGGGTTCACCCCTCCACTTT

D gene: TRBD1
clone size: once
J gene: TRBJ2-5
V gene: TRBV5-1
CDR3 protein: CASSLGTGGFSQETQYF
CDR3 DNA: TGCGCCAGCAGCTTGGGGACAGGGGGCTTTAGTCAAGAGACCCAGTACTTC

D gene: NA
clone size: NA
J gene: TRBJ1-3
V gene: TRBV19
CDR3 protein: CASSRRPLLEDTIYF
CDR3 DNA: TGTGCCAGTAGTAGGCGGCCCCTGCTGGAAGACACCATATATTTT

D gene: NA
clone size: NA
J gene: TRBJ1-5
V gene: TRBV29-1
CDR3 protein: CSVSTEGLGNQPQHF
CDR3 DNA: TGCAGCGTTTCGACGGAGGGTTTGGGCAATCAGCCCCAGCATTTT

D gene: NA
clone size: NA
J gene: TRBJ1-4
V gene: TRBV21-1
CDR3 protein: CASPLRVREKLFF
CDR3 DNA: TGTGCCAGTCCTCTTCGGGTCCGGGAAAAACTGTTTTTT

D gene: TRBD1
clone size: NA
J gene: TRBJ1-2
V gene: TRBV5-1
CDR3 protein: CASSLGTGDGYTF
CDR3 DNA: TGCGCCAGCAGCTTGGGGACAGGGGATGGCTACACCTTC

D gene: NA
clone size: NA
J gene: TRBJ2-3
V gene: TRBV19
CDR3 protein: CASRGDLLTDTQYF
CDR3 DNA: TGTGCCAGTAGGGGGGACCTCCTCACAGATACGCAGTATTTT

D gene: TRBD2
clone size: NA
J gene: TRBJ2-2
V gene: TRBV5-1
CDR3 protein: CASSSTGGATGELFF
CDR3 DNA: TGCGCCAGCAGTTCTACCGGGGGGGCCACCGGGGAGCTGTTTTTT

D gene: NA
clone size: NA
J gene: TRBJ2-1
V gene: TRBV18
CDR3 protein: CASSPGSAEQFF
CDR3 DNA: TGTGCCAGCTCACCAGGGTCGGCTGAGCAGTTCTTC

D gene: NA
clone size: NA
J gene: TRBJ2-4
V gene: TRBV19
CDR3 protein: CASSRTVIPQYF
CDR3 DNA: TGTGCCAGTTCTAGGACGGTAATCCCTCAGTACTTC

D gene: NA
clone size: NA
J gene: TRBJ2-2
V gene: TRBV28
CDR3 protein: CASRGIRSTGELFF
CDR3 DNA: TGTGCCAGCAGAGGGATTAGGTCCACCGGGGAGCTGTTTTTT

D gene: TRBD2
clone size: NA
J gene: TRBJ2-2
V gene: TRBV18
CDR3 protein: CASSPLAAETSGGYTGELFF
CDR3 DNA: TGTGCCAGCTCACCATTGGCAGCGGAGACTAGCGGGGGATACACCGGGGAGCTGTTTTTT

D gene: NA
clone size: NA
J gene: TRBJ2-6
V gene: TRBV6-4
CDR3 protein: CASSVAGGANVLTF
CDR3 DNA: TGTGCCAGCAGTGTTGCGGGAGGGGCCAACGTCCTGACTTTC

D gene: NA
clone size: NA
J gene: TRBJ2-5
V gene: TRBV7-2
CDR3 protein: CASSSYIGTQYF
CDR3 DNA: TGTGCCAGCAGCTCTTATATCGGGACCCAGTACTTC

D gene: NA
clone size: NA
J gene: TRBJ1-1
V gene: TRBV6-1
CDR3 protein: CASSEARLNTEAFF
CDR3 DNA: TGTGCCAGCAGTGAAGCAAGACTTAACACTGAAGCTTTCTTT

D gene: NA
clone size: once
J gene: TRBJ1-5
V gene: TRBV27
CDR3 protein: CASRTSRQPQHF
CDR3 DNA: TGTGCCAGCAGGACGTCTCGACAGCCCCAGCATTTT

D gene: TRBD1
clone size: once
J gene: TRBJ1-1
V gene: TRBV6-5
CDR3 protein: CASSYRQGLGNTEAFF
CDR3 DNA: TGTGCCAGCAGTTATCGACAGGGGCTTGGGAACACTGAAGCTTTCTTT

D gene: NA
clone size: NA
J gene: TRBJ1-6
V gene: TRBV19
CDR3 protein: CASSRQRSSYNSPLHF
CDR3 DNA: TGTGCCAGTAGTAGGCAGAGGAGCTCCTATAATTCACCCCTCCACTTT

D gene: TRBD1
clone size: NA
J gene: TRBJ1-2
V gene: TRBV5-1
CDR3 protein: CASSSTGGYGYTF
CDR3 DNA: TGCGCCAGCAGCTCGACAGGGGGCTATGGCTACACCTTC

D gene: NA
clone size: NA
J gene: TRBJ2-2
V gene: TRBV12-3/TRBV12-4
CDR3 protein: CATRGQNTGELFF
CDR3 DNA: TGTGCCACAAGGGGACAGAACACCGGGGAGCTGTTTTTT

D gene: NA
clone size: NA
J gene: TRBJ2-1
V gene: TRBV6-1
CDR3 protein: CASSEPPWRTGETYNEQFF
CDR3 DNA: TGTGCCAGCAGTGAACCCCCCTGGAGGACGGGGGAAACCTACAATGAGCAGTTCTTC

D gene: NA
clone size: NA
J gene: TRBJ1-2
V gene: TRBV28
CDR3 protein: CASSLWIKGDGYTF
CDR3 DNA: TGTGCCAGCAGTTTATGGATCAAGGGCGATGGCTACACCTTC

D gene: NA
clone size: few
J gene: TRBJ1-1
V gene: TRBV5-6
CDR3 protein: CASSLGLPASVAFF
CDR3 DNA: TGTGCCAGCAGCTTGGGACTTCCTGCGTCTGTGGCTTTCTTT

D gene: NA
clone size: NA
J gene: TRBJ2-3
V gene: TRBV5-1
CDR3 protein: CASSLDGDTQYF
CDR3 DNA: TGCGCCAGCAGCTTGGATGGAGATACGCAGTATTTT

D gene: NA
clone size: NA
J gene: TRBJ1-2
V gene: TRBV6-2/TRBV6-3
CDR3 protein: CASSSAGPPNYGHTF
CDR3 DNA: TGTGCCAGCAGTTCAGCGGGGCCTCCTAACTATGGCCACACCTTC

D gene: TRBD2
clone size: NA
J gene: TRBJ2-2
V gene: TRBV9
CDR3 protein: CASRGLAGPTGELFF
CDR3 DNA: TGTGCCAGCAGGGGACTAGCGGGGCCAACCGGGGAGCTGTTTTTT

D gene: TRBD2
clone size: NA
J gene: TRBJ2-3
V gene: TRBV6-5
CDR3 protein: CASSLAGGDDTQYF
CDR3 DNA: TGTGCCAGCAGTTTAGCGGGGGGCGACGATACGCAGTATTTT

D gene: TRBD1
clone size: NA
J gene: TRBJ2-3
V gene: TRBV5-8
CDR3 protein: CASSLAGQRADTQYF
CDR3 DNA: TGTGCCAGCAGCTTGGCGGGACAGAGGGCGGATACGCAGTATTTT

D gene: TRBD1
clone size: NA
J gene: TRBJ2-6
V gene: TRBV4-1
CDR3 protein: CASSQPDRAGANVLTF
CDR3 DNA: TGCGCCAGCAGCCAGCCCGACAGGGCTGGGGCCAACGTCCTGACTTTC

D gene: NA
clone size: NA
J gene: TRBJ1-1
V gene: TRBV6-2/TRBV6-3
CDR3 protein: CASSRWSMNTEAFF
CDR3 DNA: TGTGCCAGCAGTCGATGGTCAATGAACACTGAAGCTTTCTTT

D gene: NA
clone size: NA
J gene: TRBJ1-2
V gene: TRBV7-2
CDR3 protein: CASSPKTALYGYTF
CDR3 DNA: TGTGCCAGCAGCCCAAAGACAGCCCTCTATGGCTACACCTTC

D gene: NA
clone size: NA
J gene: TRBJ2-3
V gene: TRBV24-1
CDR3 protein: CATRGWFPDTQYF
CDR3 DNA: TGTGCCACCAGGGGGTGGTTTCCAGATACGCAGTATTTT

D gene: TRBD2
clone size: NA
J gene: TRBJ2-3
V gene: TRBV6-6
CDR3 protein: CASSDYSGVTDTQYF
CDR3 DNA: TGTGCCAGCAGTGACTATAGCGGGGTCACAGATACGCAGTATTTT